This TCR beta chain was identified in a study of CD8+ T cells in alopecia areata. This CDR3 spans 15 amino acids. From germline, CDR1 is NNHDY and CDR2 SYVADS. Trimming took 1 base from V and 5 from J, leaving 12 bases between them. Findings and limits, study-wide: In lesional scalp, particularly from alopecia totalis/universalis, clonality was higher than in normal scalp. Scalp sequencing captures resident alphabeta T cells of normal skin too.

Sequencing relied on a cDNA template that was reverse transcribed from extracted RNA. The table came from immunoSEQ multiplex PCR; TCRdb's copy has only in-frame clones and leaves some out. The table lists around 100,000 clones, with no singletons. Ten or more counts support this clone. Its cognate antigen is unknown. Mouse gene names and germline throughout. The read terminates 4 residues ahead of where the CDR3 ends, so the germline J gene completes it. The sequenced material came from lesional skin. The receptor was isolated from a C3H/HeJ mouse with alopecia areata. Mouse strain MHC haplotype: H2-k. V and J are TRBV13-3 and TRBJ1-4; TRBD1 is a possible D gene (6 bases). The CDR3 bases that were read are TGTGCCAGCAGTGATACGGGACAAATAAACGAA. As protein: CASSDTGQINE. The full CDR3 reads CASSDTGQINERLFF.